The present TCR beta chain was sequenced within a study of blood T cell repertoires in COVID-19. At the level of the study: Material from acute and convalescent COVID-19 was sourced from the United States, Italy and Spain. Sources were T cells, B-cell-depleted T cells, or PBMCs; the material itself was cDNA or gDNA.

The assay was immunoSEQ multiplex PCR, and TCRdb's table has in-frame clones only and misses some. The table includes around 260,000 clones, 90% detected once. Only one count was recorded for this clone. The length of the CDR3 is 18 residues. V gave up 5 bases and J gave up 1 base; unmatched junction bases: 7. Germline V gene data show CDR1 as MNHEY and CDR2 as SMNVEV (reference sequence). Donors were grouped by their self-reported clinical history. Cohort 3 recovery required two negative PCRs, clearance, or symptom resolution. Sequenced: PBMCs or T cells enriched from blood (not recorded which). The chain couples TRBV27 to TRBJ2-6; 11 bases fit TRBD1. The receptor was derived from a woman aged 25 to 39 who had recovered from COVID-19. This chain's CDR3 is CASSTDGQGASGANVLTF. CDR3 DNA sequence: TGTGCCAGCAGTACAGACGGACAGGGGGCATCTGGGGCCAACGTCCTGACTTTC. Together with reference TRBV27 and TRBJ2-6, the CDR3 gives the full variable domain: EAQVTQNPRYLITVTGKKLTVTCSQNMNHEYMSWYRQDPGLGLRQIYYSMNVEVTDKGDVPEGYKVSRKEKRNFPLILESPSPNQTSLYFCASSTDGQGASGANVLTFGAGSRLTVL.